This passage covers 25 T cell receptor beta chains from one sample sequenced in a study of response to subunit inactivated influenza vaccine. Each CDR3 protein gets one entry after TCRdb re-called the RT-PCR reads with MiXCR. The table shows hundreds of thousands of distinct CDR3 sequences, with 11% to 15% occurring only once. The specimen comprised PBMCs from blood, sampled roughly 2 weeks before vaccination. These TCRs come from a man aged 50 to 60 who received an inactivated influenza vaccine.

This clonotype showed up many times. The chain combines TRBV7-2 with TRBJ2-2; 7 bases align to TRBD1. This CDR3 region has 16 residues. V lost 1 base, J lost 4 bases, and 6 bases stayed unmatched. Germline CDR1 SGHTA, CDR2 FQGNSA. The CDR3, as DNA: TGTGCCAGCAGCTTAGAAGGACAGGAGACCACCGGGGAGCTGTTTTTT. This encodes CASSLEGQETTGELFF.

Written as DNA, the CDR3 is TGTGCCAGCAGCGTAGATCCTGCCGGTCAGCCCCAGCATTTT. Translated, it gives CASSVDPAGQPQHF. The chain recombines TRBV9 with TRBJ1-5; unclear D gene. Germline-derived CDR1 and CDR2 are SGDLS and YYNGEE. The CDR3 loop spans 14 amino acids. Trimming left V 0 bases short and J 6 bases short, with 10 bases between.

V and J are TRBV11-3 and TRBJ2-3; tentatively, D is TRBD2 (5 bases). Per germline, CDR1 SGHNT and CDR2 YENEEA. There are 13 residues in the CDR3. With 2 bases removed from V and 4 bases from J, the gap between germline ends came to 7 bases. CDR3 protein: CASSLSEADTQYF. The CDR3, as DNA: TGTGCCAGCAGCTTATCGGAGGCAGATACGCAGTATTTT.

This clonotype was seen a handful of times. This chain links TRBV18 with TRBJ2-7, with D unresolved. Deletions cut 2 bases from V and 2 bases from J, with 10 bases between. This CDR3 has 14 amino acids. Germline V gene lookup returns CDR1 KGHSH and CDR2 LQKENI. The CDR3 region has the DNA TGTGCCAGCTCACCAACCGTACTCGCCTACGAGCAGTACTTC. It is translated as CASSPTVLAYEQYF.

There are a few counts of this clonotype. The CDR3 is CSARRNSQETQYF. CDR3 sequence (DNA): TGCAGTGCTAGAAGAAATTCCCAAGAGACCCAGTACTTC. V and J are TRBV20-1 and TRBJ2-5; D not certain. Trimming cost V 2 bases and J 1 base, with 8 bases left between them. CDR1 is DFQATT, CDR2 SNEGSKA, per germline (reference sequence). The CDR3 extends over 13 amino acids.

The chain links TRBV4-1 to TRBJ1-5; the match to TRBD1 covers 8 bases. CDR1 MGHRA and CDR2 YSYEKL come from the germline V gene. J gave up 4 bases and V 1 base, and 3 bases lay outside the gene matches. The CDR3 runs 15 residues. In DNA form, the CDR3 reads TGCGCCAGCAGCCAAGGTCAGGGGGCGAATCAGCCCCAGCATTTT. As protein: CASSQGQGANQPQHF.

This clonotype showed up just a few times. The chain links TRBV6-2 or TRBV6-3 to TRBJ2-7; D is undetermined. The CDR3 runs 12 residues. From germline, CDR1 is MNHEY and CDR2 SVGEGT. Deletions cut 0 bases from V and 10 bases from J, with 10 bases between. The CDR3 sequence is CASSYSQVLQYF. CDR3 nucleotide sequence: TGTGCCAGCAGTTACTCCCAGGTACTCCAGTACTTC.

Turning to this clonotype: This may arise from a read error, as a much more abundant clone is one base away. The chain recombines TRBV7-9 with TRBJ2-3; D is perhaps TRBD2 (5 bases). This CDR3 has 13 amino acids. Per germline, CDR1 SEHNR and CDR2 FQNEAQ (reference sequence). The CDR3 here is CTSSLAASDTQYF. As DNA, the CDR3 is TGTACCAGCAGCCTAGCTGCATCTGATACGCAGTATTTT.

This clonotype was counted between two and nine times. The V call is TRBV6-5, the J call TRBJ2-3, with D unresolved. The V and J ends lost 0 bases and 6 bases respectively, with 19 bases between them. The CDR3 is 17 residues long. Per the germline V gene, CDR1 is MNHEY and CDR2 is SVGAGI. CDR3 protein: CASSYSKYGPLGDTQYF. CDR3 DNA sequence: TGTGCCAGCAGTTACTCGAAGTATGGTCCCCTTGGGGATACGCAGTATTTT.

This clonotype was counted between two and nine times. This chain connects TRBV6-5 to TRBJ2-3; the D call may be TRBD1 or TRBD2 (5 bases each). Germline-derived CDR1 and CDR2 are MNHEY and SVGAGI. The ends were cut back, 2 bases at V and 6 bases at J, with 15 bases in the middle. The CDR3 totals 15 residues. As DNA, the CDR3 is TGTGCCAGCAGTTACCGGGACGGAAAAGGGGATACGCAGTATTTT. It yields the protein CASSYRDGKGDTQYF.

This clonotype was counted a few times. This chain joins TRBV12-3 or TRBV12-4 and TRBJ1-1; the match to TRBD1 covers 10 bases. V trimming: 3 bases; J trimming: 11 bases; junction bases outside the gene matches: 12. The CDR3 runs to 15 residues. The CDR3: CASSFFLRDRGEAFF. Written as DNA, the CDR3 is TGTGCCAGCAGTTTTTTCCTCCGGGACAGGGGTGAGGCTTTCTTT.

The CDR3 DNA is TGTGCCACGACTGACGTTAGCGGGACCGAGCAGTACTTC. It encodes CATTDVSGTEQYF. The V gene is TRBV15, the J gene TRBJ2-7; 8 bases agree with TRBD2. Germline assignment: CDR1 LNHNV and CDR2 YYDKDF (reference sequence). Trimming cost V 9 bases and J 6 bases; bases outside gene matches: 10. The CDR3 consists of 13 residues.

This chain uses TRBV6-2 or TRBV6-3 with TRBJ2-6; D not resolved. The V end lost 0 bases, the J end lost 1 base, and 10 bases lay between the germline ends. The CDR3 spans 17 residues. Germline-derived CDR1 and CDR2 are MNHEY and SVGEGT. CDR3 in DNA: TGTGCCAGCAGTTACTCCAACCTTAGGTCTGGGGCCAACGTCCTGACTTTC. It is translated as CASSYSNLRSGANVLTF.

This clonotype was detected a few times. The chain uses TRBV19 and TRBJ2-7, with 7 bases fitting TRBD1. This CDR3 is 13 amino acids long. Germline V lookup: CDR1 LNHDA, CDR2 SQIVND (reference sequence). Losses at the gene ends were 7 bases for V and 5 bases for J; bases not matched to a gene: 8. In DNA form, the CDR3 reads TGTGCCAGTAAAGGGGGCAGGGTCAACGAGCAGTACTTC. Amino acids: CASKGGRVNEQYF.

This clonotype was seen only a few times. The chain is built from TRBV6-6 and TRBJ2-2; a possible D gene is TRBD1 (5 bases). The ends were cut back, 10 bases at V and 2 bases at J, with 11 bases in the middle. From germline, CDR1 is MNHNY and CDR2 SVGAGI (reference sequence). The CDR3 is 13 residues long. The CDR3, as DNA: TGTGCCATCAAGGACACAAACACCGGGGAGCTGTTTTTT. It codes for CAIKDTNTGELFF.

Ten or more counts support this clonotype. V usage is TRBV12-3 or TRBV12-4 and J usage is TRBJ2-1; 8 bases fit TRBD2. The V gene end was trimmed by 5 bases and the J gene end by 14 bases; junction bases not matched to a gene: 11. This CDR3 region has 13 residues. This CDR3 is CASSITGTRVKFF. The CDR3 region has the DNA TGTGCCAGCAGTATCACCGGGACTAGGGTGAAGTTCTTC.

The V gene is TRBV20-1, the J gene TRBJ2-1, with TRBD2 identical over 8 bases. V trimming: 5 bases; J trimming: 6 bases; junction bases outside the gene matches: 15. The CDR3 runs 16 residues. Germline CDR1 reads DFQATT; CDR2 reads SNEGSKA (reference sequence). CDR3: CSASRGAVRTGNEQFF. In DNA form, the CDR3 reads TGCAGTGCTTCGCGGGGGGCCGTTAGGACGGGCAATGAGCAGTTCTTC.

This clonotype was detected many times. This chain links TRBV5-1 with TRBJ1-1; a weak D match, TRBD1 (6 bases). The germline V gene encodes CDR1 SGHRS and CDR2 YFSETQ. Trimming removed 0 bases at V and 6 bases at J, with 15 bases between. This CDR3 is 15 amino acids long. The CDR3 sequence: CASSLGWGGVPEAFF. CDR3 nucleotides: TGCGCCAGCAGCTTGGGTTGGGGGGGCGTACCTGAAGCTTTCTTT.

There are many counts of this clonotype. One end of the junction is discordant with germline, which a read error may explain. The chain joins TRBV5-1 to TRBJ2-3; 7 nucleotides align to TRBD1. CDR3 length: 14 amino acids. Germline V gives CDR1 SGHRS, CDR2 YFSETQ. DNA of the CDR3: TGTGCCAGCAGCCCGGGACAGAGCACAGATACGCAGTATTTT. This translates into CASSPGQSTDTQYF.

This chain joins TRBV12-3 or TRBV12-4 and TRBJ2-1; 12 bases fit TRBD2. Unmatched junction bases numbered 12, after V lost 7 bases and J lost 8 bases. CDR3 length equals 16 residues. As DNA, the CDR3 is TGTGCCAGCACCTTTGGACTAGCGGGGCCAAGCGATGAGCAGTTCTTC. Protein product: CASTFGLAGPSDEQFF.

The chain couples TRBV18 to TRBJ2-1, with TRBD2 matching over 14 bases. Germline V gives CDR1 KGHSH, CDR2 LQKENI. The CDR3 has 17 amino acids. Germline trimming cut 6 bases from V and 8 bases from J; bases unmatched to any gene: 12. As DNA, the CDR3 is TGTGCCAGCTCTTTCCTTAGTTGGGGACTAGCGGGAGATGAGCAGTTCTTC. It yields the protein CASSFLSWGLAGDEQFF.

This clonotype was observed a handful of times. V is TRBV7-8 and J is TRBJ2-7; possibly TRBD2 for D (6 bases). Germline values: CDR1 SGHVS, CDR2 FQNEAQ. This CDR3 spans 12 amino acids. V gave up 5 bases and J gave up 12 bases, with 17 bases separating them. The CDR3, as DNA: TGTGCCAGCAGCCAACCCCGGGAGACGTGGTACTTC. This sequence encodes CASSQPRETWYF.

The sample holds many counts of this clonotype. This chain connects TRBV4-2 to TRBJ2-2; D ambiguous. V lost 0 bases to trimming and J lost 1 base, with 9 bases between them. Germline V CDR1 and CDR2: LGHNA, YNFKEQ. The CDR3 runs 16 residues. Here the CDR3 DNA reads TGTGCCAGCAGCCAAGAATCTTTTGGGAACACCGGGGAGCTGTTTTTT. Translating gives CASSQESFGNTGELFF.

This clonotype occurred a few times. This chain joins TRBV18 and TRBJ2-2, with D perhaps matching TRBD1 or TRBD2 (5 bases each). CDR1 and CDR2 from the germline V gene are KGHSH and LQKENI. With 6 bases removed from V and 3 bases from J, the gap between germline ends came to 14 bases. This CDR3 is built from 15 residues. CDR3 DNA: TGTGCCAGCTCCCAGGGAGAGGGCGACACCGGGGAGCTGTTTTTT. It codes for CASSQGEGDTGELFF.

The V call is TRBV9, the J call TRBJ2-3; TRBD2 matches at 11 bases. Looked up from germline, CDR1 is SGDLS and CDR2 is YYNGEE. Losses at the gene ends were 4 bases for V and 2 bases for J; bases not matched to a gene: 9. The CDR3 length is 17 residues. The CDR3 DNA follows: TGTGCCAGCAGCCCAACGGGGACTAGCGGTTTCACAGATACGCAGTATTTT. Encoded protein: CASSPTGTSGFTDTQYF.